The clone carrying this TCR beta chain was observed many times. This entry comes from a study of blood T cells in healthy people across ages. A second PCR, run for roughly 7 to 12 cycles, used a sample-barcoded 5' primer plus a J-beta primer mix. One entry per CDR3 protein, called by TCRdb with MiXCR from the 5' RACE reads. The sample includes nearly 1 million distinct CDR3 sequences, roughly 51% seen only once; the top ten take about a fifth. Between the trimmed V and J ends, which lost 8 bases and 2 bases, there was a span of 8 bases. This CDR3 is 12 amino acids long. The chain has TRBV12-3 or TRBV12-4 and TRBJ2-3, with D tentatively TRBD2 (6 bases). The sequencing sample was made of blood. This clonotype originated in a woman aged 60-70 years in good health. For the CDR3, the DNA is TGTGCCAGCCGGGAGAACACAGATACGCAGTATTTT. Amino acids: CASRENTDTQYF.